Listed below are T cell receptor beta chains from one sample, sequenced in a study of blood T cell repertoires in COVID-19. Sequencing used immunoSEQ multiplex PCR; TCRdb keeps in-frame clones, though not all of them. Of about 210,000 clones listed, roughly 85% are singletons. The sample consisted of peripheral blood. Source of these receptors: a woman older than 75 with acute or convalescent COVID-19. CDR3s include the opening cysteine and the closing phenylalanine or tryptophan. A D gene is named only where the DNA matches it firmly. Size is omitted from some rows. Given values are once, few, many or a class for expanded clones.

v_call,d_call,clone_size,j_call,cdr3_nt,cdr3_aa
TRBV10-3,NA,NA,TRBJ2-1,TGTGCCATCAGTGGAGTGGCGGGCCCGTACAATGAGCAGTTCTTC,CAISGVAGPYNEQFF
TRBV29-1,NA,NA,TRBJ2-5,TGCAGCTCCCTGGAGGCGCATGAGACCCAGTACTTC,CSSLEAHETQYF
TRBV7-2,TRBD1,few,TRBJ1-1,TGTGGGGTAGCTACAGGGGGCAGGACTGAAGCTTTCTTT,CGVATGGRTEAFF
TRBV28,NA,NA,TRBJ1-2,TGTGCCAGCACCTCCGGGACTTACTATGGCTACACCTTC,CASTSGTYYGYTF
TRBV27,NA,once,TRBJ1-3,TGTGCCAGCAGTTTTCGGGAGGGAAACACCATATATTTT,CASSFREGNTIYF
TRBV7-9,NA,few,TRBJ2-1,TGTGCCAGCAGCTTAGGGCCGAGCTTGGTGGGCCCGTACAATGAGCAGTTCTTC,CASSLGPSLVGPYNEQFF
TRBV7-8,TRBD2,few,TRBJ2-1,TGTGCCAGCAGCTTAGATCGGAACAGCGGGAGGGGGTCCTACAATGAGCAGTTCTTC,CASSLDRNSGRGSYNEQFF
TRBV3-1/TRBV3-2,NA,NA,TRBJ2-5,TGTGCCAGCAGCCTGTGGGGTAGGGGGGAGACCCAGTACTTC,CASSLWGRGETQYF
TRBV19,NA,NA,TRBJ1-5,TGTGCCAGTACTAACATACGGCCTACAGATCAGCCCCAGCATTTT,CASTNIRPTDQPQHF
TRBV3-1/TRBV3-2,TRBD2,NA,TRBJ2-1,TGTGCCAGCACCTGGAGCGGGGACTCCTACAATGAGCAGTTCTTC,CASTWSGDSYNEQFF
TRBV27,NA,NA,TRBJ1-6,TGTGCCAGCAGTAGGCAGGGGACCTTATATAATTCACCCCTCCACTTT,CASSRQGTLYNSPLHF
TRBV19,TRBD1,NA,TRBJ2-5,TGTGCCAGTAGAACCCACAGGGGCCGGCAAGAGACCCAGTACTTC,CASRTHRGRQETQYF
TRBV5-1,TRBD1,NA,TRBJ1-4,TGCGCCAGCAGCGGATTGACAGGGCTTCAGGAAAAACTGTTTTTT,CASSGLTGLQEKLFF
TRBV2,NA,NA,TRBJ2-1,TGTGCCAGCAGAGGAGATAACAATGAGCAGTTCTTC,CASRGDNNEQFF
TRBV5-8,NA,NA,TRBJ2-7,TGTGCCAGCAGCTTGGGTCCCGCCGGGTACGAGCAGTACTTC,CASSLGPAGYEQYF
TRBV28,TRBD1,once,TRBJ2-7,TGTGCCAGCAAGGGCGGTACAGGGGGCCCTATCTACGAGCAGTACTTC,CASKGGTGGPIYEQYF
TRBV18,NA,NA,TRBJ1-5,TGTGCCAGCTCACCAAATCTACTGGGAGGGAATCAGCCCCAGCATTTT,CASSPNLLGGNQPQHF
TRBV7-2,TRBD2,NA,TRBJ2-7,TGTGCCAGCAGATTAGGGGCGGGAGGGGCGAACGAGCAGTACTTC,CASRLGAGGANEQYF
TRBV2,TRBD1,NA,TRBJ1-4,TGTGCCAGCATCATTGACAGGGCCGTATGGGAAAAACTGTTTTTT,CASIIDRAVWEKLFF
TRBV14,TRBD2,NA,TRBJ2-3,TGTGCCAGCAGCCCCCGGACTAGCGGAGGACCTAGCACAGATACGCAGTATTTT,CASSPRTSGGPSTDTQYF
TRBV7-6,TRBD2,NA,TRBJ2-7,TGTGCCAGCAGCTTAGTTCCAGGACTAGCGGGAGGGAGGTACGAGCAGTACTTC,CASSLVPGLAGGRYEQYF
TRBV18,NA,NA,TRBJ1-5,TGTGCCAGCTCACTAACTACGGGGTACAATCAGCCCCAGCATTTT,CASSLTTGYNQPQHF
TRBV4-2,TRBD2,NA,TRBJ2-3,TGTGCCAGCAGCCAAGATATCTTTTCAGCGGGAGGGCTTGCAGATACGCAGTATTTT,CASSQDIFSAGGLADTQYF
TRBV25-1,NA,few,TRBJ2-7,TGTGCCAGCAGTGAATCAGGCTGGACGGGAGAGCAGTACTTC,CASSESGWTGEQYF
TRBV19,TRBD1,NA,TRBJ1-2,TGTGCCAGTAGTATACGAGGGGGCTCCTATGGCTACACCTTC,CASSIRGGSYGYTF
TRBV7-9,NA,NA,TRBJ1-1,TGTGCCAGCAGCTTAGCATCCCCAGGGACTGAAGCTTTCTTT,CASSLASPGTEAFF
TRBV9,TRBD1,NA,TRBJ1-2,TGTGCCAGCAGCGTAGGGGACAGAATCTATGGCTACACCTTC,CASSVGDRIYGYTF
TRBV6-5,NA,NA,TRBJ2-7,TGTGCCAGCCGTTCGGCGGGTAGTACCTACGAGCAGTACTTC,CASRSAGSTYEQYF
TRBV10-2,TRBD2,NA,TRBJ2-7,TGCGCCAGCAGTGTAGCGGGAGGGGTCGTCGAGCAGTACTTC,CASSVAGGVVEQYF
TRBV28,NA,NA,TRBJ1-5,TGTGCCAGCAGTTACGTGGTGCTGACTAATCAGCCCCAGCATTTT,CASSYVVLTNQPQHF
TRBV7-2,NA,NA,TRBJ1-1,TGTGCCAGCAGTCCTCAGGTTAACACTGAAGCTTTCTTT,CASSPQVNTEAFF
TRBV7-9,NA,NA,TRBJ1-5,TGTGCCAGCAGCCGGTTGGGCAGTGATCAGCCCCAGCATTTT,CASSRLGSDQPQHF
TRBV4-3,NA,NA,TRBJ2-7,TGCGCCAGCAGCCAAACAGCTGGCGGGGCAGGATACGAGCAGTACTTC,CASSQTAGGAGYEQYF
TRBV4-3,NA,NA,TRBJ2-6,TGCGCCAGCAGCCAAGTTTGGGAGAACTACGAGTCTGGGGCCAACGTCCTGACTTTC,CASSQVWENYESGANVLTF
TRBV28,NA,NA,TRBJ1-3,TGTGCCAGCAGTTTATTAGGCGGGTCTGGAAACACCATATATTTT,CASSLLGGSGNTIYF
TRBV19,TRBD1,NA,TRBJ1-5,TGTGCCAGTAGTATAGGGGACAGACTAAATCAGCCCCAGCATTTT,CASSIGDRLNQPQHF
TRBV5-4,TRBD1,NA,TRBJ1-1,TGTGCCAGCAGGACAGGGAAGGGCACTGAAGCTTTCTTT,CASRTGKGTEAFF